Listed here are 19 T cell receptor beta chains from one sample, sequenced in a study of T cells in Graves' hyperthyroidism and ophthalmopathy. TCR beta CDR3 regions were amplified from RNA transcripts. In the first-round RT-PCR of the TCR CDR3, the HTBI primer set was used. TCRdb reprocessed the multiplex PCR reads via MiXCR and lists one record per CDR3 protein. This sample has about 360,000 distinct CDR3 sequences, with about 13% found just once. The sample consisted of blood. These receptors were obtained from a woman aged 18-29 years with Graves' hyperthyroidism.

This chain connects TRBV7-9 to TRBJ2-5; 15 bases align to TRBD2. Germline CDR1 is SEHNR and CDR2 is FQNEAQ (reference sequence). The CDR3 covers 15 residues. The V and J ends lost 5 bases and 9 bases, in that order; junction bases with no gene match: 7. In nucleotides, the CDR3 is TGTGCCAGCAGCCAGGGACTAGCGGGGGGTCCTCCCCAGTACTTC. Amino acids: CASSQGLAGGPPQYF.

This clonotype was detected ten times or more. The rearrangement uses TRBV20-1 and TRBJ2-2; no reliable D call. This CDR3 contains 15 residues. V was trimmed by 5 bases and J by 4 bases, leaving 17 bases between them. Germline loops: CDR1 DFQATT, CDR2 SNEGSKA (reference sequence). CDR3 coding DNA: TGCAGTGCTCAGCTCCTCGGATCTGCCACCGGGGAGCTGTTTTTT. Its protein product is CSAQLLGSATGELFF.

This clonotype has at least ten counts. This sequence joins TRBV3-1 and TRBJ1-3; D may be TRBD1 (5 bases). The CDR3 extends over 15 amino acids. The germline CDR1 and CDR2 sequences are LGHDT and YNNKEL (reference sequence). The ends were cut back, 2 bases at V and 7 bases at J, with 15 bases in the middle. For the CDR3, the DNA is TGTGCCAGCAGCCAACCGGACATCGCCTCGAACACCATATATTTT. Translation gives CASSQPDIASNTIYF. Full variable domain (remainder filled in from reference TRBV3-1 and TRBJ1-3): DTAVSQTPKYLVTQMGNDKSIKCEQNLGHDTMYWYKQDSKKFLKIMFSYNNKELIINETVPNRFSPKSPDKAHLNLHINSLELGDSAVYFCASSQPDIASNTIYFGEGSWLTVV.

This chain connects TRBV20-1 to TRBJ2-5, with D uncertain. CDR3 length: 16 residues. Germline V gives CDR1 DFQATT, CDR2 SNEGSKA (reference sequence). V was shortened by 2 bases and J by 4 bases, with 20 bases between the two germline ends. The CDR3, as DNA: TGCAGTGCTAGAAGCGACATCACCCTTGGCGGAGAGACCCAGTACTTC. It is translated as CSARSDITLGGETQYF.

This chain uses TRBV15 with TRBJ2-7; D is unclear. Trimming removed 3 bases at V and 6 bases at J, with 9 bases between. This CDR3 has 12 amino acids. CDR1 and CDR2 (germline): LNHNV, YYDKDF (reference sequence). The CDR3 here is CATSRPWSEQYF. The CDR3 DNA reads TGTGCCACCAGCAGGCCATGGAGCGAGCAGTACTTC.

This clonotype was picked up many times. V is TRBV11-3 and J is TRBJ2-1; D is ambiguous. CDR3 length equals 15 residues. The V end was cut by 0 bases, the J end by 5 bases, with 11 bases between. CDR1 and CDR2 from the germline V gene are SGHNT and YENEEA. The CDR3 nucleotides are TGTGCCAGCAGCTTAGAGTCCTCCGCCCACAATGAGCAGTTCTTC. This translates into CASSLESSAHNEQFF. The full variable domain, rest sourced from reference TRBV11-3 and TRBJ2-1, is EAGVVQSPRYKIIEKKQPVAFWCNPISGHNTLYWYLQNLGQGPELLIRYENEEAVDDSQLPKDRFSAERLKGVDSTLKIQPAELGDSAVYLCASSLESSAHNEQFFGPGTRLTVL.

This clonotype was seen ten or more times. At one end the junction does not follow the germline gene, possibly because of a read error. This CDR3 reads CANSQATETQYF. The CDR3 coding sequence is TGTGCCAACAGCCAAGCCACGGAGACCCAGTACTTC. The genes are TRBV3-1 and TRBJ2-5; D not certain. This CDR3 comprises 12 residues. Germline-derived CDR1 and CDR2 are LGHDT and YNNKEL (reference sequence).

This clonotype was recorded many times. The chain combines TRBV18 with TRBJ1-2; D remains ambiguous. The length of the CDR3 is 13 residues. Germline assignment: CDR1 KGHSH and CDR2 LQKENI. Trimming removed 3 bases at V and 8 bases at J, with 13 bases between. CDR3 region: CASSPGIREGYTF. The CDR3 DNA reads TGTGCCAGCTCACCCGGGATCCGAGAAGGCTACACCTTC.

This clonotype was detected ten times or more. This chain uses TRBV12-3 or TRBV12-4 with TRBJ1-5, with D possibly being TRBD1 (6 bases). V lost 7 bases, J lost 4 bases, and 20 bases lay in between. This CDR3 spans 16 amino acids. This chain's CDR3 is CASTPSGGLSNQPQHF. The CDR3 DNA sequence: TGTGCCAGCACCCCATCGGGGGGGCTGAGTAATCAGCCCCAGCATTTT.

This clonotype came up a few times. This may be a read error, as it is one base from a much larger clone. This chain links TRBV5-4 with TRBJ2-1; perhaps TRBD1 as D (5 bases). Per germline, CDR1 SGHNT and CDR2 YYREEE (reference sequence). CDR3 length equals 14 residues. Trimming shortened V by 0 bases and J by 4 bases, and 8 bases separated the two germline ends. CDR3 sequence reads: CASSLAPGYNEQFF. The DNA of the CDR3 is TGTGCCAGCAGCTTGGCCCCAGGGTACAATGAGCAGTTCTTC. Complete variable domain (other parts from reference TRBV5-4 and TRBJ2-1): ETGVTQSPTHLIKTRGQQVTLRCSSQSGHNTVSWYQQALGQGPQFIFQYYREEENGRGNFPPRFSGLQFPNYSSELNVNALELDDSALYLCASSLAPGYNEQFFGPGTRLTVL.

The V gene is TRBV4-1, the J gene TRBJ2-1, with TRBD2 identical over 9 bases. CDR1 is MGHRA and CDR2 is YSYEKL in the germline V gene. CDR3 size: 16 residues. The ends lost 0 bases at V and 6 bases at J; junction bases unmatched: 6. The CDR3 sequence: CASSQEGTAGGNEQFF. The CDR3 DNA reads TGCGCCAGCAGCCAAGAGGGGACAGCGGGGGGCAATGAGCAGTTCTTC.

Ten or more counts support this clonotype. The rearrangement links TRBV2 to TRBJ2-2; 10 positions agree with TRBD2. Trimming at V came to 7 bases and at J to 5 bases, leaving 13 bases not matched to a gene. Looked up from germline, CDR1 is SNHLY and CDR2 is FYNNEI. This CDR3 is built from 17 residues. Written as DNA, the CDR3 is TGTGCCAGCACTCAAAATCCTAGCGGGAGTGGAACCGGGGAGCTGTTTTTT. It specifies CASTQNPSGSGTGELFF. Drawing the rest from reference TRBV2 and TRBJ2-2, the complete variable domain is EPEVTQTPSHQVTQMGQEVILRCVPISNHLYFYWYRQILGQKVEFLVSFYNNEISEKSEIFDDQFSVERPDGSNFTLKIRSTKLEDSAMYFCASTQNPSGSGTGELFFGEGSRLTVL.

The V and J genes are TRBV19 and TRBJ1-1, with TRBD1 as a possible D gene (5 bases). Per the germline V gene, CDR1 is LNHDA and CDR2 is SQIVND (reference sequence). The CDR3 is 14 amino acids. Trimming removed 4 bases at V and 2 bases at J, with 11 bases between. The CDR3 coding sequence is TGTGCCAGTAGTAAGGCGGGGCTTAACACTGAAGCTTTCTTT. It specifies CASSKAGLNTEAFF.

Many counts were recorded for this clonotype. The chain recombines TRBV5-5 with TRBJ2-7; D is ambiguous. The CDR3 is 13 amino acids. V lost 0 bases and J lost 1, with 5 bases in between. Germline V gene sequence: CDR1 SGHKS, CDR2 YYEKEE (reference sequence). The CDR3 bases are TGTGCCAGCAGCTTGGTTTTGTCCTACGAGCAGTACTTC. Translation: CASSLVLSYEQYF.

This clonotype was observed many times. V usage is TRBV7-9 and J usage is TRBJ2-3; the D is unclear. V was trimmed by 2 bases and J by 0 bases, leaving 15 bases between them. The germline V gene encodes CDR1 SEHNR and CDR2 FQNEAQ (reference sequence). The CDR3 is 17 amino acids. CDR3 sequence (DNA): TGTGCCAGCAGCTTATCGATTGGCGGCACCAGCACAGATACGCAGTATTTT. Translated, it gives CASSLSIGGTSTDTQYF. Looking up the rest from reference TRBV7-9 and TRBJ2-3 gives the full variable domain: DTGVSQNPRHKITKRGQNVTFRCDPISEHNRLYWYRQTLGQGPEFLTYFQNEAQLEKSRLLSDRFSAERPKGSFSTLEIQRTEQGDSAMYLCASSLSIGGTSTDTQYFGPGTRLTVL.

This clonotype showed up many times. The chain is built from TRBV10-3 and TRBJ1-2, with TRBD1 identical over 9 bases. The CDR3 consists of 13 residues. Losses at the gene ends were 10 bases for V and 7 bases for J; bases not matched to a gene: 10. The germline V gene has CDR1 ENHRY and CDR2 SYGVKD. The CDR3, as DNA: TGTGCCACCGACAGGGGACAGGGCGCTGGCTACACCTTC. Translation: CATDRGQGAGYTF.

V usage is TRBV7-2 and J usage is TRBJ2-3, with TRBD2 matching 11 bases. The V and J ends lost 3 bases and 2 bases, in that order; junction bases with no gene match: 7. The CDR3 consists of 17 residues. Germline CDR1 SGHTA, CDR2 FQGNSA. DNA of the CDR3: TGTGCCAGCAGCTTGGTGGCTAGCGGGAGGTACACAGATACGCAGTATTTT. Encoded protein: CASSLVASGRYTDTQYF.

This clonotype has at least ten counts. The CDR3 nucleotides read TGCGCCAGCAGCTTGATCCAGCGGGGCTACGAGCAGTACTTC. It yields the protein CASSLIQRGYEQYF. J is TRBJ2-7 and V is TRBV5-1, with 7 bases matching TRBD2. Per germline, CDR1 SGHRS and CDR2 YFSETQ. CDR3 length equals 14 residues. Trimming cost V 1 base and J 3 bases; bases outside gene matches: 4. The full variable domain, its missing parts supplied by reference TRBV5-1 and TRBJ2-7, is KAGVTQTPRYLIKTRGQQVTLSCSPISGHRSVSWYQQTPGQGLQFLFEYFSETQRNKGNFPGRFSGRQFSNSRSEMNVSTLELGDSALYLCASSLIQRGYEQYFGPGTRLTVT.

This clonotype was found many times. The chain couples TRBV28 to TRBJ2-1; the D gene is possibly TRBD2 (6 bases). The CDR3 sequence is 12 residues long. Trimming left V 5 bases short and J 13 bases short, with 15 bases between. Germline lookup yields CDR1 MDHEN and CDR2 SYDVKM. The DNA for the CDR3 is TGTGCCAGCAGTGGGACTCGACTACCCCAGTTCTTC. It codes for CASSGTRLPQFF.